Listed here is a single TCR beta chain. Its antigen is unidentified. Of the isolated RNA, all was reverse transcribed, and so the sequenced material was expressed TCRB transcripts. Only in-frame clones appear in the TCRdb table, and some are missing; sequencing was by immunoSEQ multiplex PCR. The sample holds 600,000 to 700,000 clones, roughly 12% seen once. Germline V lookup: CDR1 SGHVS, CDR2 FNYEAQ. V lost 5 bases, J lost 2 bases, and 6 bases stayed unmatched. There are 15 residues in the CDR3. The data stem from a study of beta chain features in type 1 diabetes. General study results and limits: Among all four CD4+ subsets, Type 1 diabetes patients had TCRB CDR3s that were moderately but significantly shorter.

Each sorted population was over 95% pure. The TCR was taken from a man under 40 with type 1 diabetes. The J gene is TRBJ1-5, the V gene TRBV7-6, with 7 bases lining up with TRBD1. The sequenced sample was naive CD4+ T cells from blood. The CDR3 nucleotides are TGTGCCAGCAGCCCGACTACAGGGGGCAATCAGCCCCAGCATTTT. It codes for CASSPTTGGNQPQHF.